These 32 T cell receptor beta chains originate from one sample sequenced in a study of blood T cell repertoires in COVID-19. Produced via immunoSEQ multiplex PCR; TCRdb's table is partial and in-frame only. The sample has almost 80,000 clones; around 83% are singletons. The sample comprised peripheral blood. Receptors originate from a woman aged 70-85 years with acute or convalescent COVID-19.

The chain joins TRBV7-9 to TRBJ2-5, with 9 bases aligning to TRBD1. Germline V gene data show CDR1 as SEHNR and CDR2 as FQNEAQ (reference sequence). The CDR3 contains 15 residues. The V gene end was trimmed by 4 bases and the J gene end by 5 bases; junction bases not matched to a gene: 8. CDR3 amino acids: CASSSHRGPGETQYF. The CDR3 nucleotides read TGTGCCAGCAGCTCACACAGGGGGCCGGGGGAGACCCAGTACTTC.

The chain has TRBV7-9 and TRBJ1-3; D might be TRBD1 (5 bases). The CDR3 loop spans 16 amino acids. CDR1 and CDR2 (germline): SEHNR, FQNEAQ (reference sequence). Deletions cut 1 base from V and 3 bases from J, with 13 bases between. The CDR3 here is CASSLGTGRVGNTIYF. CDR3 bases: TGTGCCAGCAGCTTAGGTACTGGCAGGGTTGGAAACACCATATATTTT.

The rearrangement uses TRBV20-1 and TRBJ1-1; TRBD1 might be the D (6 bases). Trimming took 3 bases from V and 11 from J, leaving 10 bases between them. Germline CDR1 reads DFQATT; CDR2 reads SNEGSKA (reference sequence). The CDR3 loop spans 10 amino acids. CDR3 protein: CSASQGTAFF. In DNA form, the CDR3 reads TGCAGTGCTAGTCAGGGGACGGCTTTCTTT.

This clone was observed a single time. The CDR3 bases are TGTGCCAGCAGCCCGGACAAGAGCTCCTACGAGCAGTACTTC. Its protein product is CASSPDKSSYEQYF. The chain has TRBV2 and TRBJ2-7, with D possibly TRBD1 on 5 matching bases. This CDR3 is 14 amino acids long. CDR1 is SNHLY and CDR2 is FYNNEI in the germline V gene. V lost 6 bases and J 0 bases, leaving 12 bases between the germline ends.

The V call is TRBV9, the J call TRBJ1-2; D possibly corresponds to TRBD1 (5 bases). This CDR3 spans 14 amino acids. Trimming took off 3 bases at V and 4 bases at J, with 13 bases between the two ends. In germline, CDR1 is SGDLS, CDR2 YYNGEE. Here the CDR3 DNA reads TGTGCCAGCAGCGCGCAGGGTACACCCTATGGCTACACCTTC. It specifies CASSAQGTPYGYTF. Complete variable domain (other parts from reference TRBV9 and TRBJ1-2): DSGVTQTPKHLITATGQRVTLRCSPRSGDLSVYWYQQSLDQGLQFLIQYYNGEERAKGNILERFSAQQFPDLHSELNLSSLELGDSALYFCASSAQGTPYGYTFGSGTRLTVV.

The genes are TRBV3-1 (or the pseudogene TRBV3-2) and TRBJ1-1, with D uncertain. V lost 1 base to trimming and J lost 3 bases, with 9 bases between them. The germline CDR1 and CDR2 sequences are LGHDT and YNNKEL (reference sequence). The CDR3 loop spans 14 amino acids. This CDR3 reads CASSQVSRDTEAFF. CDR3 DNA sequence: TGTGCCAGCAGCCAAGTTTCGAGGGACACTGAAGCTTTCTTT.

The CDR3 DNA reads TGTGCCAGCAGCCTGCAGCGTGGGGCCAACGTCCTGACTTTC. This translates into CASSLQRGANVLTF. The chain couples TRBV7-3 to TRBJ2-6, with D unclear. CDR3 length: 14 amino acids. V lost 5 bases and J lost 3, with 8 bases in between. From germline, CDR1 is SGHTA and CDR2 FQGTGA.

The chain carries TRBV5-6 and TRBJ2-2; D perhaps matches TRBD2 (5 bases). The CDR3 contains 15 residues. The ends were cut back, 4 bases at V and 6 bases at J, with 16 bases in the middle. The germline CDR1 and CDR2 sequences are SGHDT and YYEEEE. DNA for the CDR3: TGTGCCAGCAGCCCGACCGGGGTCGGCGCCGGGGAGCTGTTTTTT. Its protein product is CASSPTGVGAGELFF.

This chain connects TRBV7-3 to TRBJ1-2, with D possibly being TRBD1 (5 bases). The CDR3 contains 16 residues. The V and J ends lost 0 bases and 2 bases respectively, with 13 bases between them. Germline-derived CDR1 and CDR2 are SGHTA and FQGTGA. This CDR3 is CASSLTLTPGNYGYTF. In nucleotides, the CDR3 is TGTGCCAGCAGCTTAACGTTAACCCCAGGGAACTATGGCTACACCTTC.

The chain employs TRBV19 and TRBJ1-5; 7 nucleotides line up with TRBD1. V trimming: 3 bases; J trimming: 2 bases; junction bases outside the gene matches: 10. The germline V gene encodes CDR1 LNHDA and CDR2 SQIVND (reference sequence). The CDR3 has 17 residues. This CDR3 reads CASSMNLDRAGNQPQHF. For the CDR3, the DNA is TGTGCCAGTAGTATGAACCTCGACAGGGCCGGCAATCAGCCCCAGCATTTT.

This clone showed up just once. The chain has TRBV7-2 and TRBJ2-5; D is ambiguous. Germline CDR1 and CDR2: SGHTA and FQGNSA. This CDR3 contains 11 residues. V was trimmed by 5 bases and J by 7 bases, leaving 8 bases between them. CDR3 in amino acids: CASSNSWTQYF. The DNA for the CDR3 is TGTGCCAGCAGCAATAGCTGGACCCAGTACTTC.

DNA of the CDR3: TGTGCCACCATCGGGGCGGGTAGCGGGAGGATCACAGATACGCAGTATTTT. Protein product: CATIGAGSGRITDTQYF. The V and J genes are TRBV19 and TRBJ2-3; 10 bases map to TRBD2. The V and J ends lost 10 bases and 2 bases, in that order; junction bases with no gene match: 15. The CDR3 contains 17 residues. Germline V lookup: CDR1 LNHDA, CDR2 SQIVND (reference sequence).

The chain employs TRBV19 and TRBJ1-5, with D uncertain. The CDR3 is made up of 15 amino acids. Trimming took off 5 bases at V and 2 bases at J, with 13 bases between the two ends. Germline values: CDR1 LNHDA, CDR2 SQIVND (reference sequence). The CDR3 reads CASSVTGSGNQPQHF. The CDR3 DNA reads TGTGCCAGTAGTGTGACCGGGTCGGGCAATCAGCCCCAGCATTTT.

This clone has more than one count but fewer than ten. This chain links TRBV12-3 or TRBV12-4 with TRBJ2-7, with TRBD1 as a possible D gene (5 bases). The CDR3 covers 12 residues. V lost 4 bases and J lost 6, with 10 bases in between. The CDR3 loop reads CASSSGAREQYF. For the CDR3, the DNA is TGTGCCAGCAGTTCTGGGGCCCGCGAGCAGTACTTC.

This rearrangement joins TRBV29-1 to TRBJ2-4; 7 bases are shared with TRBD2. The CDR3 totals 13 residues. V was pared by 6 bases and J by 2 bases, with 4 bases of the junction left unmatched. CDR1 SQVTM and CDR2 ANQGSEA come from the germline V gene. In DNA, the CDR3 is TGCAGCGTGGGGAGGGGCTCCAAAAACATTCAGTACTTC. It specifies CSVGRGSKNIQYF.

The gene calls are TRBV19 and TRBJ1-5, with 12 bases lining up with TRBD1. The CDR3 runs 17 residues. V shed 8 bases and J 2 bases; nucleotides not matched to a gene: 10. CDR1 and CDR2 (germline): LNHDA, SQIVND (reference sequence). The chain's CDR3 is CASEPGTGGVGNQPQHF. CDR3 DNA: TGTGCCAGTGAGCCCGGGACAGGGGGCGTTGGCAATCAGCCCCAGCATTTT.

The rearrangement links TRBV2 to TRBJ1-2, with TRBD1 matching 7 bases. The CDR3 covers 15 residues. The germline V gene encodes CDR1 SNHLY and CDR2 FYNNEI. V was clipped by 9 bases and J by 3 bases; unmatched bases: 13. CDR3 in amino acids: CASTPTGQDDYGYTF. The CDR3 DNA reads as TGTGCCAGTACCCCGACCGGACAGGATGACTATGGCTACACCTTC.

The chain links TRBV2 to TRBJ1-6; D is unresolved. The CDR3 consists of 13 residues. The germline V gene encodes CDR1 SNHLY and CDR2 FYNNEI. Trimming took 6 bases from V and 9 from J, leaving 12 bases between them. The CDR3 sequence is CASRPTEISPLHF. CDR3 DNA: TGTGCCAGCAGGCCTACAGAAATTTCACCCCTCCACTTT.

Here the CDR3 DNA reads TGTGCCGGTAGCGGGAGGGGGAACACCGGGGAGCTGTTTTTT. This encodes CAGSGRGNTGELFF. The chain is built from TRBV28 and TRBJ2-2; TRBD2 matches at 11 bases. Germline CDR1 MDHEN, CDR2 SYDVKM. After removal of 11 bases from V and 1 base from J, the junction contained 3 bases not matched to a gene. The CDR3 contains 14 residues.

The V gene is TRBV5-8, the J gene TRBJ1-4; D is unclear. The V and J ends lost 7 bases and 6 bases respectively, with 4 bases between them. Germline CDR1 and CDR2: SGHTS and YDEGEE. CDR3 length: 10 amino acids. The CDR3 protein is CASADEKLFF. Here the CDR3 DNA reads TGTGCCAGCGCAGATGAAAAACTGTTTTTT.

The chain uses TRBV5-4 and TRBJ2-7; TRBD2 matches 7 bases. CDR1 is SGHNT and CDR2 is YYREEE in the germline V gene (reference sequence). The CDR3 contains 15 residues. The J segment lost 6 bases and the V segment lost 4 bases, leaving 13 bases of the junction unmatched. The chain's CDR3 is CASSPSGGRTREQYF. The DNA for the CDR3 is TGTGCCAGCAGCCCGTCCGGCGGGAGAACTCGCGAGCAGTACTTC.

This clone was detected once. The chain is built from TRBV24-1 and TRBJ1-2; D might be TRBD1 (5 bases). Germline CDR1 KGHDR, CDR2 SFDVKD. The CDR3 runs to 13 residues. V was pared by 5 bases and J by 7 bases, with 13 bases between. The CDR3 DNA sequence: TGTGCCACCAGTGCCCCGGGGAGGGGTGGCTACACCTTC. This sequence encodes CATSAPGRGGYTF.

The chain is built from TRBV19 and TRBJ1-6; D is uncertain. The germline V gene has CDR1 LNHDA and CDR2 SQIVND (reference sequence). Trimming removed 1 base at V and 0 bases at J, with 7 bases between. CDR3 length equals 16 residues. In nucleotides, the CDR3 is TGTGCCAGTAGTATAGGAAGGAGCTCCTATAATTCACCCCTCCACTTT. This sequence encodes CASSIGRSSYNSPLHF. The whole variable domain, filled in from reference TRBV19 and TRBJ1-6, reads DGGITQSPKYLFRKEGQNVTLSCEQNLNHDAMYWYRQDPGQGLRLIYYSQIVNDFQKGDIAEGYSVSREKKESFPLTVTSAQKNPTAFYLCASSIGRSSYNSPLHFGNGTRLTVT.

This clone was seen a handful of times. The V call is TRBV5-1, the J call TRBJ2-7, with D possibly being TRBD2 (6 bases). Trimming took off 1 base at V and 2 bases at J, with 13 bases between the two ends. Germline V gene sequence: CDR1 SGHRS, CDR2 YFSETQ. This CDR3 has 15 amino acids. The CDR3 loop reads CASSLSGQSTYEQYF. As DNA, the CDR3 is TGCGCCAGCAGCTTGAGCGGGCAAAGTACCTACGAGCAGTACTTC.

This rearrangement joins TRBV25-1 to TRBJ2-1; 12 bases line up with TRBD2. Germline lookup yields CDR1 MGHDK and CDR2 SYGVNS. The CDR3 has 16 residues. J lost 7 bases, V lost 3 bases, and 7 bases had no gene match. CDR3 DNA: TGTGCCAGCAGTGACGCGACTAGCGGGAGTGGAAATGAGCAGTTCTTC. Its protein is CASSDATSGSGNEQFF.

V is TRBV2 and J is TRBJ2-5, with D unclear. With 5 bases removed from V and 3 bases from J, the gap between germline ends came to 7 bases. The CDR3 runs to 12 residues. Germline assignment: CDR1 SNHLY and CDR2 FYNNEI. The CDR3 here is CASSQAEETQYF. Here the CDR3 DNA reads TGTGCCAGCAGTCAGGCAGAAGAGACCCAGTACTTC.

The J gene is TRBJ2-5, the V gene TRBV5-1, with unresolved D. This CDR3 is 12 amino acids long. Germline V lookup: CDR1 SGHRS, CDR2 YFSETQ. Trimming removed 0 bases from V and 5 bases from J, with 5 bases in between. The CDR3 nucleotides are TGCGCCAGCAGCTTGGCCGAGGAGACCCAGTACTTC. Protein: CASSLAEETQYF. The whole variable domain, filled in from reference TRBV5-1 and TRBJ2-5, reads KAGVTQTPRYLIKTRGQQVTLSCSPISGHRSVSWYQQTPGQGLQFLFEYFSETQRNKGNFPGRFSGRQFSNSRSEMNVSTLELGDSALYLCASSLAEETQYFGPGTRLLVL.

This chain connects TRBV6-1 to TRBJ2-3; the match to TRBD1 covers 8 bases. The CDR3 contains 18 residues. Germline loops: CDR1 MNHNS, CDR2 SASEGT. Trimming cost V 0 bases and J 4 bases; bases outside gene matches: 12. This chain's CDR3 is CASSEAVPGQVSPDTQYF. CDR3 nucleotide sequence: TGTGCCAGCAGTGAAGCAGTTCCGGGACAGGTGTCCCCAGATACGCAGTATTTT.

This chain links TRBV20-1 with TRBJ2-5; 11 nucleotides line up with TRBD2. This CDR3 region has 17 residues. Germline CDR1 reads DFQATT; CDR2 reads SNEGSKA (reference sequence). V lost 3 bases to trimming and J lost 1 base; unmatched junction nucleotides: 10. DNA for the CDR3: TGCAGTGCTAGTCCTTGGGCTAGCGGGAGGATCCAAGAGACCCAGTACTTC. Translation gives CSASPWASGRIQETQYF.

This rearrangement joins TRBV5-1 to TRBJ2-2, with a weak D call TRBD1 (5 bases). The CDR3 spans 14 residues. Germline V gene data show CDR1 as SGHRS and CDR2 as YFSETQ. V was trimmed by 4 bases and J by 3 bases, leaving 10 bases between them. The CDR3 sequence is CASSPRGDTGELFF. In DNA, the CDR3 is TGCGCCAGCAGCCCAAGGGGTGACACCGGGGAGCTGTTTTTT. Full variable domain (missing parts from reference TRBV5-1 and TRBJ2-2): KAGVTQTPRYLIKTRGQQVTLSCSPISGHRSVSWYQQTPGQGLQFLFEYFSETQRNKGNFPGRFSGRQFSNSRSEMNVSTLELGDSALYLCASSPRGDTGELFFGEGSRLTVL.

The chain is built from TRBV5-5 and TRBJ1-4; 9 nucleotides align to TRBD1. CDR1 is SGHKS and CDR2 is YYEKEE in the germline V gene (reference sequence). V dropped 2 bases and J dropped 8; count of bases not matched to a gene: 4. This CDR3 contains 14 residues. CDR3: CASSLQGAGEKLFF. The DNA of the CDR3 is TGTGCCAGCAGCTTACAGGGGGCCGGCGAAAAACTGTTTTTT.

The chain combines TRBV3-1 (or the pseudogene TRBV3-2) with TRBJ2-1, with 14 bases matching TRBD2. The CDR3 has 17 amino acids. From germline, CDR1 is LGHDT and CDR2 YNNKEL (reference sequence). Losses at the gene ends were 6 bases for V and 8 bases for J; bases not matched to a gene: 12. The CDR3 loop reads CASRRFGTSGSLDEQFF. CDR3 DNA: TGTGCCAGCAGACGATTCGGGACTAGCGGGAGTCTCGATGAGCAGTTCTTC.